Below, 27 T cell receptor beta chains from the same sample are listed, as sequenced in a study of HIV-infected patients and healthy controls. All unsorted peripheral T cells were captured because whole blood was used without fractionation. cDNA was made from 400 to 500 ng RNA using alpha and beta constant primers. Separate chain-specific third strand synthesis with multiplexing indices produced the alpha and beta libraries. TCRdb analysed the 5' RACE reads with MiXCR anew, one entry per CDR3 protein. The sample records under 20,000 distinct CDR3 sequences, about 9.4% being singletons. The sample was blood. These receptors were collected from an adult in good health.

The chain combines TRBV18 with TRBJ1-6; D is undetermined. This CDR3 is built from 14 residues. Trimming cost V 2 bases and J 5 bases, with 7 bases left between them. Germline V gives CDR1 KGHSH, CDR2 LQKENI. CDR3 in DNA: TGTGCCAGCTCACCAAGGCAGGATAATTCACCCCTCCACTTT. Amino acids: CASSPRQDNSPLHF.

Note on this clonotype: With a much larger clone just one base away, this may be a read error. The chain employs TRBV6-6 and TRBJ2-3; 7 nucleotides agree with TRBD1. Germline V CDR1 and CDR2: MNHNY, SVGAGI (reference sequence). The CDR3 spans 15 residues. Here the CDR3 reads CASSRGTASTDTKYF. CDR3 bases: TGTGCCAGCAGTAGGGGGACAGCTTCCACAGATACGAAGTATTTT.

The rearrangement joins TRBV7-2 to TRBJ2-5; 7 bases align to TRBD1. Per the germline V gene, CDR1 is SGHTA and CDR2 is FQGNSA. The junction had 7 bases not matched to a gene; V was cut back by 5 bases and J by 4 bases. The CDR3 runs 14 residues. In DNA, the CDR3 is TGTGCCAGCAGCCGCGGACAGGTCGGAGAGACCCAGTACTTC. Its protein is CASSRGQVGETQYF.

In its sample, this clonotype was seen many times. The V and J genes are TRBV28 and TRBJ2-6; unclear D gene. Deletions cut 2 bases from V and 2 bases from J, with 10 bases between. This CDR3 comprises 16 residues. Germline V CDR1 and CDR2: MDHEN, SYDVKM. CDR3 nucleotides: TGTGCCAGCAGTTTAGTTAATGTCGCTGGGGCCAACGTCCTGACTTTC. Its translation is CASSLVNVAGANVLTF.

This clonotype was observed at least ten times. The gene calls are TRBV7-9 and TRBJ1-1, with 9 bases aligning to TRBD1. The CDR3 is 16 residues long. Germline CDR1 reads SEHNR; CDR2 reads FQNEAQ (reference sequence). Trimming removed 4 bases from V and 0 bases from J; junction bases left unmatched: 6. The CDR3 nucleotides read TGTGCCAGCAGCTCCCGGGACAGGGACATGAACACTGAAGCTTTCTTT. Translated: CASSSRDRDMNTEAFF.

Sample share makes this clonotype medium-sized. The CDR3 region has the DNA TGTGCCTGGAGTGTCGATGAAAAACTGTTTTTT. It encodes CAWSVDEKLFF. The rearrangement links TRBV30 to TRBJ1-4; D is unresolved. Germline V gives CDR1 GTSNPN, CDR2 SVGIG (reference sequence). With 0 bases removed from V and 6 bases from J, the gap between germline ends came to 2 bases. This CDR3 has 11 amino acids.

This clonotype was found many times. The chain employs TRBV6-2 or TRBV6-3 and TRBJ2-2; tentatively, D is TRBD2 (5 bases). CDR3 size: 14 residues. Germline CDR1 and CDR2: MNHEY and SVGEGT. V was cut by 3 bases and J by 6 bases, with 11 bases left in between. The chain's CDR3 is CASSYSVSAGELFF. In DNA form, the CDR3 reads TGTGCCAGCAGTTATAGCGTTTCCGCCGGGGAGCTGTTTTTT.

In its sample, this clonotype is medium-sized. The chain uses TRBV27 and TRBJ2-2; possibly TRBD1 or TRBD2 for D (5 bases each). The CDR3 length is 17 residues. Trimming pared 5 bases from V and 4 bases from J, leaving 20 bases between. From germline, CDR1 is MNHEY and CDR2 SMNVEV (reference sequence). The DNA of the CDR3 is TGTGCCAGCAGTCCCCCCGGGTGGGACGGGACCACCGGGGAGCTGTTTTTT. Its protein is CASSPPGWDGTTGELFF.

This clonotype was seen many times. The chain recombines TRBV7-2 with TRBJ2-2; maybe TRBD2 (5 bases). The germline CDR1 and CDR2 sequences are SGHTA and FQGNSA. There are 16 residues in the CDR3. Between the trimmed V and J ends, which lost 1 base and 4 bases, there was a span of 13 bases. The CDR3 DNA is TGTGCCAGCAGCTTAGAAGCGAGGGTTACCACCGGGGAGCTGTTTTTT. It is translated as CASSLEARVTTGELFF.

V and J are TRBV10-3 and TRBJ2-3, with D perhaps being TRBD1 or TRBD2 (5 bases each). The ends were cut back, 0 bases at V and 9 bases at J, with 22 bases in the middle. The germline V gene has CDR1 ENHRY and CDR2 SYGVKD. This CDR3 is built from 17 residues. The CDR3 region has the DNA TGTGCCATCAGTGAGTCGAATCGAGTGAGGCGGGCAGGGACGCAGTATTTT. This gives the protein CAISESNRVRRAGTQYF.

This clonotype has at least ten counts. The rearrangement joins TRBV10-3 to TRBJ2-1, with 11 bases identical to TRBD2. There are 17 residues in the CDR3. The germline gives CDR1 ENHRY, CDR2 SYGVKD. Trimming took 5 bases from V and 5 from J; bases not matched to a gene: 11. CDR3 region: CAISPPTSGNPHNEQFF. The CDR3 DNA sequence: TGTGCCATCAGTCCCCCGACTAGCGGGAATCCTCACAATGAGCAGTTCTTC.

This clonotype occurred many times. The chain carries TRBV24-1 and TRBJ2-3, with 10 positions matching TRBD1. The CDR3 contains 16 residues. Germline V gives CDR1 KGHDR, CDR2 SFDVKD. Unmatched junction bases numbered 7, after V lost 4 bases and J lost 4 bases. The CDR3 spells CATSDPGTGAADTQYF. The CDR3 DNA reads as TGTGCCACCAGTGACCCCGGGACAGGGGCGGCAGATACGCAGTATTTT.

This clonotype was seen a few times. V and J are TRBV10-3 and TRBJ2-7; D gene unclear. The CDR3 spans 13 residues. V gave up 0 bases and J gave up 5 bases, with 8 bases separating them. Germline-derived CDR1 and CDR2 are ENHRY and SYGVKD. CDR3 region: CAISESSGNEQYF. The CDR3, as DNA: TGTGCCATCAGTGAGTCCTCTGGTAACGAGCAGTACTTC.

This clonotype was detected many times. This chain connects TRBV7-2 to TRBJ2-6; no clear D gene. The germline V gene has CDR1 SGHTA and CDR2 FQGNSA. The CDR3 loop spans 15 amino acids. Trimming took off 5 bases at V and 0 bases at J, with 8 bases between the two ends. The CDR3 loop is CASSMEISGANVLTF. The CDR3 DNA follows: TGTGCCAGCAGCATGGAGATCTCTGGGGCCAACGTCCTGACTTTC.

There are many counts of this clonotype. The V call is TRBV29-1, the J call TRBJ1-2; a possible D gene is TRBD1 (6 bases). The CDR3 is 12 residues long. Germline values: CDR1 SQVTM, CDR2 ANQGSEA. V lost 6 bases and J lost 8, with 16 bases in between. CDR3: CSVRTGAGGYTF. CDR3 nucleotides: TGCAGCGTCCGGACGGGGGCGGGAGGCTACACCTTC.

This clonotype is labeled medium-sized (0.01 to 0.1%). V is TRBV29-1 and J is TRBJ2-1, with 16 bases matching TRBD2. The CDR3 contains 16 residues. V gave up 7 bases and J gave up 9 bases; unmatched junction bases: 12. Per the germline V gene, CDR1 is SQVTM and CDR2 is ANQGSEA. The CDR3 sequence is CSARGTSGRATTEQFF. The CDR3 DNA follows: TGCAGCGCGCGAGGGACTAGCGGGAGGGCCACCACTGAGCAGTTCTTC.

The CDR3: CASSSRDRGQETQYF. Here the CDR3 DNA reads TGTGCCAGCAGTTCCCGGGACAGGGGGCAAGAGACCCAGTACTTC. This rearrangement joins TRBV6-6 to TRBJ2-5; TRBD1 aligns across 11 bases. The CDR3 consists of 15 residues. Germline V gives CDR1 MNHNY, CDR2 SVGAGI (reference sequence). J gave up 2 bases and V 4 bases, and 3 bases lay outside the gene matches.

This clonotype has ten or more counts. This chain uses TRBV12-3 or TRBV12-4 with TRBJ2-3; no clear D gene. V was shortened by 1 base and J by 2 bases, with 10 bases between the two germline ends. The CDR3 length is 15 residues. The CDR3 sequence is CASSLGQPNTDTQYF. CDR3 DNA: TGTGCCAGCAGTTTAGGGCAGCCCAACACAGATACGCAGTATTTT.

This clonotype was counted at least ten times. J is TRBJ2-1 and V is TRBV7-9; TRBD1 matches at 9 bases. Unmatched junction bases numbered 8, after V lost 4 bases and J lost 7 bases. The CDR3 length is 15 residues. Germline CDR1 is SEHNR and CDR2 is FQNEAQ (reference sequence). DNA for the CDR3: TGTGCCAGCAGCTCCCGGGACAGGGTTTGGAATGAGCAGTTCTTC. This translates into CASSSRDRVWNEQFF.

Judged by abundance, this clonotype is medium-sized. The chain is built from TRBV3-1 and TRBJ2-3; no definite D call. The length of the CDR3 is 14 residues. Germline V gene lookup returns CDR1 LGHDT and CDR2 YNNKEL (reference sequence). Trimming shortened V by 3 bases and J by 1 base, and 8 bases separated the two germline ends. The CDR3 here is CASSQNWGTDTQYF. The CDR3 nucleotides are TGTGCCAGCAGCCAGAATTGGGGCACAGATACGCAGTATTTT.

The gene calls are TRBV27 and TRBJ2-1; unclear D gene. V was pared by 6 bases and J by 2 bases, with 11 bases between. The CDR3 is made up of 14 amino acids. Germline lookup yields CDR1 MNHEY and CDR2 SMNVEV (reference sequence). The CDR3 nucleotides read TGTGCCAGCAGCATTACCCGGCCCTACAATGAGCAGTTCTTC. Translating it yields CASSITRPYNEQFF.

A few counts support this clonotype. The rearrangement uses TRBV6-6 and TRBJ2-3; TRBD2 is a possible D gene (5 bases). The CDR3 has 16 amino acids. V lost 4 bases, J lost 2 bases, and 16 bases lay in between. In germline, CDR1 is MNHNY, CDR2 SVGAGI (reference sequence). CDR3 region: CASSSPSQRNTDTQYF. The CDR3 DNA reads TGTGCCAGCAGTTCCCCCTCCCAGCGGAACACAGATACGCAGTATTTT.

At least ten counts were recorded for this clonotype. The gene calls are TRBV7-9 and TRBJ2-4; 11 bases are a match to TRBD2. The CDR3 totals 16 residues. The germline CDR1 and CDR2 sequences are SEHNR and FQNEAQ (reference sequence). V trimming: 4 bases; J trimming: 5 bases; junction bases outside the gene matches: 7. The CDR3 loop reads CASSSGLAGEQNIQYF. CDR3 bases: TGTGCCAGCAGCTCCGGACTAGCGGGCGAGCAAAACATTCAGTACTTC.

This clonotype was seen at least ten times. V is TRBV3-1 and J is TRBJ2-7; no definite D call. Germline V gene lookup returns CDR1 LGHDT and CDR2 YNNKEL (reference sequence). The CDR3 covers 13 residues. V was shortened by 3 bases and J by 0 bases, with 6 bases between the two germline ends. The CDR3 DNA reads TGTGCCAGCAGCCATGGTGACTCCTACGAGCAGTACTTC. Protein sequence: CASSHGDSYEQYF.

This clonotype was seen at least ten times. CDR3 loop: CASRLAGNYNEQFF. The CDR3 bases are TGTGCCAGCAGGTTAGCGGGGAACTACAATGAGCAGTTCTTC. The chain joins TRBV6-5 to TRBJ2-1; 8 bases are shared with TRBD2. The CDR3 totals 14 residues. Looked up from germline, CDR1 is MNHEY and CDR2 is SVGAGI. The ends lost 6 bases at V and 3 bases at J; junction bases unmatched: 4.

This clonotype has at least ten counts. The rearrangement links TRBV12-5 to TRBJ2-1; TRBD1 or TRBD2 may be the D gene (6 bases each). The V and J ends lost 11 bases and 2 bases respectively, with 19 bases between them. From germline, CDR1 is LGHNT and CDR2 FRNRAP. CDR3 size: 15 residues. The CDR3 protein is CAGMGGTPTYNEQFF. The CDR3 region has the DNA TGTGCTGGGATGGGCGGGACACCCACCTACAATGAGCAGTTCTTC.

The chain joins TRBV19 to TRBJ2-7, with 13 bases that match TRBD2. V lost 3 bases, J lost 3 bases, and 2 bases stayed unmatched. Per germline, CDR1 LNHDA and CDR2 SQIVND (reference sequence). There are 15 residues in the CDR3. The chain's CDR3 is CASSMGTSGNYEQYF. For the CDR3, the DNA is TGTGCCAGTAGTATGGGGACTAGCGGGAACTACGAGCAGTACTTC.